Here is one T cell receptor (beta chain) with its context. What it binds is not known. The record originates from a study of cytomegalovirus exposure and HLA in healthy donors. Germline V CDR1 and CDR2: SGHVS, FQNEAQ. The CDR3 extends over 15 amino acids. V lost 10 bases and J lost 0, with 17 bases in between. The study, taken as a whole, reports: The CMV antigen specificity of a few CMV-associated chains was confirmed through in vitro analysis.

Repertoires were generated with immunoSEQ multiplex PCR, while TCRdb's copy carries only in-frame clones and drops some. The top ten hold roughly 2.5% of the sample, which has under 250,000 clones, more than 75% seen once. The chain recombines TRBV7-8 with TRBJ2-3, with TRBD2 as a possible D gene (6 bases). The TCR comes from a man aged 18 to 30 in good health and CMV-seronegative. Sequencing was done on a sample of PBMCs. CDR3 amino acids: CATWGETTSTDTQYF. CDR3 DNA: TGTGCCACCTGGGGGGAAACAACTAGCACAGATACGCAGTATTTT.